The rows below give T cell receptor beta chains drawn from one sample of a study of response to subunit inactivated influenza vaccine. TCRdb reprocessed the RT-PCR reads with MiXCR, giving one entry per CDR3 protein. Of roughly 570,000 distinct CDR3 sequences listed, about an eighth are singletons. This sample comprised PBMCs from blood, obtained roughly 6 weeks after vaccination. These TCRs come from a man in his fifties who received an inactivated influenza vaccine. Each CDR3 is given with its conserved first and last residue. Fields, in order: J gene, CDR3 length, V gene, clone size, D gene, CDR3 DNA, CDR3 protein. D genes are given only for firm matches. Not every row has a clone size; where given, it reads once, few, many or a size class.

J: TRBJ1-4; length: 14; V: TRBV29-1; size: few; D: TRBD1; DNA: TGCAGCGTTGGGAGACAGGGGTCTAATGAAAAACTGTTTTTT; CDR3: CSVGRQGSNEKLFF
J: TRBJ1-6; length: 13; V: TRBV12-3/TRBV12-4; size: few; D: -; DNA: TGTGCCAGCAGCGGCGGGGGCGCATCACCCCTCCACTTT; CDR3: CASSGGGASPLHF
J: TRBJ2-1; length: 13; V: TRBV20-1; size: few; D: -; DNA: TGCAGTGCTAGAGACAGGGAGGAGCGTGAGCAGTTCTTC; CDR3: CSARDREEREQFF
J: TRBJ2-4; length: 14; V: TRBV29-1; size: many; D: TRBD1; DNA: TGCAGCGCCTGGACAGGGGTGACCAAAAACATTCAGTACTTC; CDR3: CSAWTGVTKNIQYF
J: TRBJ2-7; length: 13; V: TRBV10-3; size: few; D: -; DNA: TGTGCCATCAGTGCAACGGGAACCTACGAGCAGTACTTC; CDR3: CAISATGTYEQYF
J: TRBJ2-4; length: 16; V: TRBV25-1; size: -; D: TRBD1; DNA: TGTGCCAGCAGTCCCAGGACAGGGCTAGCCAAAAACATTCAGTACTTC; CDR3: CASSPRTGLAKNIQYF
J: TRBJ2-1; length: 14; V: TRBV20-1; size: many; D: -; DNA: TGCAGTGCTAGAGACCAGCACATCCTTCCCCAACAGTTCTTC; CDR3: CSARDQHILPQQFF
J: TRBJ2-3; length: 14; V: TRBV7-9; size: -; D: -; DNA: TGTGCCAGCAGCTTGGGCAGGGGGGCAGATACGCAGTATTTT; CDR3: CASSLGRGADTQYF
J: TRBJ1-3; length: 15; V: TRBV18; size: many; D: -; DNA: TGTGCCAGCTCACCATCCTCATCCTCTGGAAACACCATATATTTT; CDR3: CASSPSSSSGNTIYF
J: TRBJ1-5; length: 14; V: TRBV3-1; size: -; D: -; DNA: TGTGCCAGCAGCCAAGACCCAGGGGCTCAGCCCCAGCATTTT; CDR3: CASSQDPGAQPQHF
J: TRBJ1-2; length: 14; V: TRBV6-1; size: -; D: -; DNA: TGTGCCAGCAGACGACACGGGACGGTCGAAGGCTACACCTTC; CDR3: CASRRHGTVEGYTF
J: TRBJ2-5; length: 17; V: TRBV20-1; size: few; D: TRBD2; DNA: TGCAGTGCTAGTCCCCTAGCGGGGGGGCTGGAGATGGAGACCCAGTACTTC; CDR3: CSASPLAGGLEMETQYF
J: TRBJ2-7; length: 14; V: TRBV24-1; size: once; D: TRBD1; DNA: TGTGCCACCAGTGATCCCTGGACAGGGGCTGGGCAGTACTTC; CDR3: CATSDPWTGAGQYF
J: TRBJ2-3; length: 14; V: TRBV11-2; size: -; D: -; DNA: TGTGCCACCGCGAAGTGGGGGGCAGCAGATACGCAGTATTTT; CDR3: CATAKWGAADTQYF
J: TRBJ2-5; length: 15; V: TRBV7-3; size: -; D: TRBD2; DNA: TGTGCCAGCAGCTTATACGGGAGCGGGGGAGAGACCCAGTACTTC; CDR3: CASSLYGSGGETQYF
J: TRBJ2-1; length: 13; V: TRBV14; size: -; D: -; DNA: TGTGCCAGCAGCGAACTACAGAAAAATGAGCAGTTCTTC; CDR3: CASSELQKNEQFF
J: TRBJ1-3; length: 14; V: TRBV29-1; size: few; D: -; DNA: TGCAGCGTTTTGGACGGAGACTCTGGAAACACCATATATTTT; CDR3: CSVLDGDSGNTIYF
J: TRBJ1-2; length: 14; V: TRBV12-3/TRBV12-4; size: many; D: -; DNA: TGTGCCAGCAGTTCCCTATTAGCTGGCTATGGCTACACCTTC; CDR3: CASSSLLAGYGYTF
J: TRBJ1-6; length: 19; V: TRBV7-8; size: few; D: -; DNA: TGTGCCAGCAGCTTAGTATACAGACAGGCGAGCTCCTATAATTCACCCCTCCACTTT; CDR3: CASSLVYRQASSYNSPLHF
J: TRBJ2-7; length: 15; V: TRBV12-3/TRBV12-4; size: -; D: TRBD2; DNA: TGTGCCAGCAGTTTGGGCCTAGCGGCCTACTACGAGCAGTACTTC; CDR3: CASSLGLAAYYEQYF
J: TRBJ2-1; length: 12; V: TRBV3-1; size: -; D: -; DNA: TGTGCCAGCAGCCAAGCCACAGGGAAGAGGTTCTTC; CDR3: CASSQATGKRFF
J: TRBJ2-7; length: 15; V: TRBV10-3; size: -; D: -; DNA: TGTGCCATCAGTGAGGTTATAGGACAGTCCTACGAGCAGTACTTC; CDR3: CAISEVIGQSYEQYF
J: TRBJ2-6; length: 18; V: TRBV2; size: -; D: -; DNA: TGTGCCAGCAGTGTTGGGGGGGGCCGGAACTCTGGGGCCAACGTCCTGACTTTC; CDR3: CASSVGGGRNSGANVLTF
J: TRBJ1-1; length: 16; V: TRBV12-3/TRBV12-4; size: few; D: TRBD1; DNA: TGTGCCAGCAATTCGCGGACAGGGGCCGGGTTCACTGAAGCTTTCTTT; CDR3: CASNSRTGAGFTEAFF
J: TRBJ2-3; length: 10; V: TRBV29-1; size: many; D: -; DNA: TGCAGCGTTGCAGGGGATACGCAGTATTTT; CDR3: CSVAGDTQYF
J: TRBJ2-5; length: 12; V: TRBV6-1; size: -; D: -; DNA: TGTGCCAGCAGTGAAGGTTCGGAGACCCAGTACTTC; CDR3: CASSEGSETQYF
J: TRBJ2-7; length: 12; V: TRBV29-1; size: many; D: -; DNA: TGCAGCGTTGAAGATCTACAGCGCGAGCAGTACTTC; CDR3: CSVEDLQREQYF
J: TRBJ2-1; length: 16; V: TRBV5-5; size: few; D: TRBD2; DNA: TGTGCCAGCAGCTTGGTGGGACTAGCGGGAGACAATGAGCAGTTCTTC; CDR3: CASSLVGLAGDNEQFF
J: TRBJ1-1; length: 14; V: TRBV7-9; size: few; D: -; DNA: TGTGCCAGCAGCTTAGGCGACACAAACACTGAAGCTTTCTTT; CDR3: CASSLGDTNTEAFF
J: TRBJ2-3; length: 16; V: TRBV12-3/TRBV12-4; size: few; D: TRBD1; DNA: TGTGCCAGCAGCAACCGGGTAGGGGGCCGCACAGATACGCAGTATTTT; CDR3: CASSNRVGGRTDTQYF
J: TRBJ2-1; length: 14; V: TRBV20-1; size: few; D: TRBD2; DNA: TGCAGTGCCGTCAAGCGGGATTCCTACAATGAGCAGTTCTTC; CDR3: CSAVKRDSYNEQFF
J: TRBJ1-1; length: 16; V: TRBV3-1; size: -; D: -; DNA: TGTGCCAGCAGCCAAGTCGCAGGGACGGGGAACACTGAAGCTTTCTTT; CDR3: CASSQVAGTGNTEAFF
J: TRBJ1-2; length: 15; V: TRBV12-3/TRBV12-4; size: few; D: TRBD1; DNA: TGTGCCAGCAGCCTTTGGGGACAGTCTAACTATGGCTACACCTTC; CDR3: CASSLWGQSNYGYTF
J: TRBJ2-1; length: 13; V: TRBV11-3; size: -; D: -; DNA: TGTGCCAGCAGCTTAGATCGAAGGGTTGAGCAGTTCTTC; CDR3: CASSLDRRVEQFF
J: TRBJ1-1; length: 14; V: TRBV2; size: few; D: -; DNA: TGTGCCAGCAGTGAATTTACAGGGTGGGTTGAAGCTTTCTTT; CDR3: CASSEFTGWVEAFF
J: TRBJ2-1; length: 14; V: TRBV20-1; size: -; D: TRBD2; DNA: TGCAGTGCCAGACTAGCTAGCTCCTACAATGAGCAGTTCTTC; CDR3: CSARLASSYNEQFF
J: TRBJ1-1; length: 14; V: TRBV7-2; size: -; D: -; DNA: TGTGCCAGCAGCCCCCCTCCAGGAAACACTGAAGCTTTCTTT; CDR3: CASSPPPGNTEAFF
J: TRBJ2-3; length: 15; V: TRBV6-2/TRBV6-3; size: -; D: -; DNA: TGTGCCAGCAGTTACACGACTAGGCTAGCGGATACGCAGTATTTT; CDR3: CASSYTTRLADTQYF
J: TRBJ2-3; length: 15; V: TRBV9; size: -; D: -; DNA: TGTGCCAGCAGCTCTGGGGATCCTAGCACAGATACGCAGTATTTT; CDR3: CASSSGDPSTDTQYF
J: TRBJ1-2; length: 13; V: TRBV7-2; size: many; D: TRBD1; DNA: TGTGCCAGCAGCCGGACAGGGATCAGTGGCTACACCTTC; CDR3: CASSRTGISGYTF
J: TRBJ2-7; length: 14; V: TRBV6-1; size: -; D: TRBD1; DNA: TGTGCCAGCAGTCCTGACAGGGGTTTTGGCGAGCAGTACTTC; CDR3: CASSPDRGFGEQYF
J: TRBJ2-5; length: 18; V: TRBV3-1; size: once; D: TRBD2; DNA: TGTGCCCGCAGTCCCTTTTTTGTCCGCGGGGGGGCCGGAGAGACCCAGTACTTC; CDR3: CARSPFFVRGGAGETQYF
J: TRBJ2-1; length: 18; V: TRBV2; size: few; D: TRBD2; DNA: TGTGCCCGCAGTTACGCTCCCGGGACTAGCGGTCGACTGAGTGAGCAGTTCTTC; CDR3: CARSYAPGTSGRLSEQFF
J: TRBJ2-1; length: 15; V: TRBV3-1; size: few; D: TRBD2; DNA: TGTGCCAGCAGCCAAGATGCTAGCGGGATATATGAGCAGTTCTTC; CDR3: CASSQDASGIYEQFF
J: TRBJ1-5; length: 13; V: TRBV7-2; size: -; D: -; DNA: TGTGCCAGCAGCCCGGGGAGGGGCCAGCCCCAGCATTTT; CDR3: CASSPGRGQPQHF
J: TRBJ1-4; length: 15; V: TRBV12-3/TRBV12-4; size: -; D: -; DNA: TGTGCCAGCAGACTTACAGGCGGACCTAATGAAAAACTGTTTTTT; CDR3: CASRLTGGPNEKLFF
J: TRBJ2-1; length: 14; V: TRBV20-1; size: -; D: TRBD2; DNA: TGCAGTGCTCTAGCGGGAGTCTCCTACAATGAGCAGTTCTTC; CDR3: CSALAGVSYNEQFF
J: TRBJ2-3; length: 14; V: TRBV7-9; size: few; D: TRBD2; DNA: TGTGCCAGCAGCGCCCTAGCGGGGGTTGGGACGCAGTATTTT; CDR3: CASSALAGVGTQYF
J: TRBJ2-3; length: 15; V: TRBV29-1; size: many; D: -; DNA: TGCAGCGTTGAATTGGGTTGGGCAGACACAGATACGCAGTATTTT; CDR3: CSVELGWADTDTQYF
J: TRBJ2-1; length: 13; V: TRBV7-2; size: -; D: -; DNA: TGTGCCAGCAGCTTAGCGGTAGGCTATGAGCAGTTCTTC; CDR3: CASSLAVGYEQFF
J: TRBJ2-1; length: 15; V: TRBV15; size: many; D: TRBD2; DNA: TGTGCCACCAGCCTGCGGGGGTCCCCCTACAATGAGCAGTTCTTC; CDR3: CATSLRGSPYNEQFF
J: TRBJ2-2; length: 15; V: TRBV4-2; size: -; D: -; DNA: TGTGCCAGCAGCCAAGCGAAAGGGGTAACCGGGGAGCTGTTTTTT; CDR3: CASSQAKGVTGELFF
J: TRBJ2-3; length: 15; V: TRBV20-1; size: many; D: -; DNA: TGCAGTGCTTACCCAGGGAAGGGGACCACAGATACGCAGTATTTT; CDR3: CSAYPGKGTTDTQYF
J: TRBJ2-7; length: 16; V: TRBV20-1; size: -; D: TRBD2; DNA: TGCAGTGTTCGGGGAAGCGGGAGGGCCGTGTCCTACGAGCAGTACTTC; CDR3: CSVRGSGRAVSYEQYF
J: TRBJ2-6; length: 18; V: TRBV11-1; size: few; D: TRBD1; DNA: TGTGCCAGCAGCTTTTCGAACAGGGGGCTTACTGGGGCCAACGTCCTGACTTTC; CDR3: CASSFSNRGLTGANVLTF
J: TRBJ2-2; length: 12; V: TRBV12-3/TRBV12-4; size: many; D: -; DNA: TGTGCCAGCAGTCAGGGTGCCGGGGAGCTGTTTTTT; CDR3: CASSQGAGELFF
J: TRBJ2-7; length: 16; V: TRBV5-6; size: -; D: TRBD1; DNA: TGTGCCAGCAGCTTGGTGTGGGGACAGGGGGCGGGGGAGCAGTACTTC; CDR3: CASSLVWGQGAGEQYF
J: TRBJ2-3; length: 15; V: TRBV15; size: -; D: -; DNA: TGTGCCACCAGCGGAGGGGGGGTCATTCGAGATACGCAGTATTTT; CDR3: CATSGGGVIRDTQYF